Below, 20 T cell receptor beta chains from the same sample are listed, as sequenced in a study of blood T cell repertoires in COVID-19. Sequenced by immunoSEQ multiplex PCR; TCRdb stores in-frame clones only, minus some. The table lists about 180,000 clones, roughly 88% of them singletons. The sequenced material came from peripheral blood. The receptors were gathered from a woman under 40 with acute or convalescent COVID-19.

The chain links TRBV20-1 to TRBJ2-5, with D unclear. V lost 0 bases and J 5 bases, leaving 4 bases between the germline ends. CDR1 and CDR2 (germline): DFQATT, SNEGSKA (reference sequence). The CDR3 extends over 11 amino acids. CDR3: CSAREYETQYF. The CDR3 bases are TGCAGTGCTAGAGAGTATGAGACCCAGTACTTC.

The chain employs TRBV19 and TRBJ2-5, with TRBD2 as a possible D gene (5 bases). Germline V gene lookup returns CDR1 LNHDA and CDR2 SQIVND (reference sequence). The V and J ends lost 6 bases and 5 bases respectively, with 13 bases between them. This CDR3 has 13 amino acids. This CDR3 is CASRSGKRETQYF. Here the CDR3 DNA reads TGTGCCAGTAGGTCCGGGAAGCGGGAGACCCAGTACTTC. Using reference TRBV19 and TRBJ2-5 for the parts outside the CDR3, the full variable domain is DGGITQSPKYLFRKEGQNVTLSCEQNLNHDAMYWYRQDPGQGLRLIYYSQIVNDFQKGDIAEGYSVSREKKESFPLTVTSAQKNPTAFYLCASRSGKRETQYFGPGTRLLVL.

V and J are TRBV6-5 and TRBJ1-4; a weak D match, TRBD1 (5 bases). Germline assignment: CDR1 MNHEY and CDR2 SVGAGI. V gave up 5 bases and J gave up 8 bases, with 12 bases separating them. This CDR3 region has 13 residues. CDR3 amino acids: CASSTREDEKLFF. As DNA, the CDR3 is TGTGCCAGCAGTACCAGGGAGGACGAAAAACTGTTTTTT.

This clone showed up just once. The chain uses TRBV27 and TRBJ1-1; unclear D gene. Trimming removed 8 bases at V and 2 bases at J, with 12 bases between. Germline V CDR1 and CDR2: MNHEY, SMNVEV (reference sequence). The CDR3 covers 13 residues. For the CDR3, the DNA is TGTGCCAGCGGGTTGACACTTAACACTGAAGCTTTCTTT. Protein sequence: CASGLTLNTEAFF.

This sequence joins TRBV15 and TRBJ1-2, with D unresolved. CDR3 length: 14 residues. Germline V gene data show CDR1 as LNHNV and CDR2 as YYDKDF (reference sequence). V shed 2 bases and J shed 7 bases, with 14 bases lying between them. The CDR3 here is CATSRLPAQAGYTF. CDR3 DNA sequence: TGTGCCACCAGCAGACTCCCAGCCCAGGCTGGCTACACCTTC. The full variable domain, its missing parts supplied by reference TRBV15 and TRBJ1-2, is DAMVIQNPRYQVTQFGKPVTLSCSQTLNHNVMYWYQQKSSQAPKLLFHYYDKDFNNEADTPDNFQSRRPNTSFCFLDIRSPGLGDTAMYLCATSRLPAQAGYTFGSGTRLTVV.

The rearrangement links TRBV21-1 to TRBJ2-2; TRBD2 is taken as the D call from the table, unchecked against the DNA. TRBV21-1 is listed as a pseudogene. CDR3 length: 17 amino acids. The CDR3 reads CASSKACLGGREGELFF. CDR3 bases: TGTGCCAGCAGCAAAGCATGCCTCGGCGGTAGGGAGGGGGAGCTGTTTTTT.

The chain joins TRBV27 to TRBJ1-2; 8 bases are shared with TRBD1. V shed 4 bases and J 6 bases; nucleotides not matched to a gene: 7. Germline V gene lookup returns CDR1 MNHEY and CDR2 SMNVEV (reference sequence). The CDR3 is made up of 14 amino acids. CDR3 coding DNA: TGTGCCAGCAGTTCAAGACAGGGGCGGCATGGCTACACCTTC. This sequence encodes CASSSRQGRHGYTF.

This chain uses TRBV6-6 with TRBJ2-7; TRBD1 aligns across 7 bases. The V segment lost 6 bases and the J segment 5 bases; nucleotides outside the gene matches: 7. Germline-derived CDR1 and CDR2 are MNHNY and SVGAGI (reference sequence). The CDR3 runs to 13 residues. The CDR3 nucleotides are TGTGCCAGCAGCCCATACAGGGGAGACGAGCAGTACTTC. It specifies CASSPYRGDEQYF.

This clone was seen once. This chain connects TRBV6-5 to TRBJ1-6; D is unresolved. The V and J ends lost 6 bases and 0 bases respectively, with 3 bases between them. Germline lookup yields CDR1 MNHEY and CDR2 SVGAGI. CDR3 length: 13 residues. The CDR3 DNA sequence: TGTGCCAGCAGCAGCTCCTATAATTCACCCCTCCACTTT. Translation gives CASSSSYNSPLHF.

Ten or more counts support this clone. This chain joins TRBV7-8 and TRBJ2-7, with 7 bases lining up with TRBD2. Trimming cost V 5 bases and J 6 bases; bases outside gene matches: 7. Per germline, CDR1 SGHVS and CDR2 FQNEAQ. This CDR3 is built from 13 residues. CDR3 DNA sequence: TGTGCCAGCAGCACTAGCGATTCCCTCGAGCAGTACTTC. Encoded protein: CASSTSDSLEQYF.

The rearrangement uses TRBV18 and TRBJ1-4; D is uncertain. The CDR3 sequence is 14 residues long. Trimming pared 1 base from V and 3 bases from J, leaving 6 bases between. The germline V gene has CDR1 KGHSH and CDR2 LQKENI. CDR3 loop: CASSPRASNEKLFF. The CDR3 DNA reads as TGTGCCAGCTCACCACGGGCATCTAATGAAAAACTGTTTTTT.

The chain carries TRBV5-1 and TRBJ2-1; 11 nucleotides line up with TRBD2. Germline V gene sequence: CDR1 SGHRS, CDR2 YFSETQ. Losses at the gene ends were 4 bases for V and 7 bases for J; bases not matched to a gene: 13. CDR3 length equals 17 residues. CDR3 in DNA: TGCGCCAGCAGCCCATATTTAGCGGGAGGGGTAGGGAATGAGCAGTTCTTC. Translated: CASSPYLAGGVGNEQFF. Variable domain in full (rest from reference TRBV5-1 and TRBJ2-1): KAGVTQTPRYLIKTRGQQVTLSCSPISGHRSVSWYQQTPGQGLQFLFEYFSETQRNKGNFPGRFSGRQFSNSRSEMNVSTLELGDSALYLCASSPYLAGGVGNEQFFGPGTRLTVL.

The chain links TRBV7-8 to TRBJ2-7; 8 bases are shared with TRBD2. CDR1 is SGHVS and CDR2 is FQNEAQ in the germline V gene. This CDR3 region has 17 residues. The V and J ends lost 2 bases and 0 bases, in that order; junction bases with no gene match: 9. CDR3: CASSLPVAGSYSYEQYF. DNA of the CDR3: TGTGCCAGCAGCTTACCGGTAGCGGGATCCTACTCCTACGAGCAGTACTTC.

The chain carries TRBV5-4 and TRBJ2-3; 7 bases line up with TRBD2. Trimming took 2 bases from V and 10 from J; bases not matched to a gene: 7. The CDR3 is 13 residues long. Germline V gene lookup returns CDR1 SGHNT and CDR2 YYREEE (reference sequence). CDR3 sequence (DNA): TGTGCCAGCAGCTTCCCCAGAGCGGGGCCGCAGTATTTT. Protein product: CASSFPRAGPQYF.

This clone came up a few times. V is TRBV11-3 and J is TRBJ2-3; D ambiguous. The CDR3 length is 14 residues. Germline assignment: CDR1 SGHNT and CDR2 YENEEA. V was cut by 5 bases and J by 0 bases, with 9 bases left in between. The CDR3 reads CASSPPGSTDTQYF. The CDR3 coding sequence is TGTGCCAGCAGCCCCCCCGGGAGCACAGATACGCAGTATTTT.

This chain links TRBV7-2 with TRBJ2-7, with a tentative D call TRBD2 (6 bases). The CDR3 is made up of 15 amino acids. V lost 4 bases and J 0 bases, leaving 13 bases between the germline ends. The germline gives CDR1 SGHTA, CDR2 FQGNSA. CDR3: CASSSGDSASYEQYF. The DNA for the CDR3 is TGTGCCAGCAGCTCGGGGGACTCGGCCTCCTACGAGCAGTACTTC.

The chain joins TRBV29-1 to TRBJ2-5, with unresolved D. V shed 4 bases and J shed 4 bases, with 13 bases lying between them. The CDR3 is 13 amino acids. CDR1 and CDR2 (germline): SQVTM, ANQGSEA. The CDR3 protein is CSVAPRLSETQYF. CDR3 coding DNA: TGCAGCGTTGCCCCCAGGCTTTCAGAGACCCAGTACTTC.

CDR3 in DNA: TGTGCCAGCAGTGTAATTTCAGATACGCAGTATTTT. This sequence encodes CASSVISDTQYF. The V and J genes are TRBV2 and TRBJ2-3, with unresolved D. Germline lookup yields CDR1 SNHLY and CDR2 FYNNEI. The CDR3 has 12 residues. Trimming left V 4 bases short and J 4 bases short, with 6 bases between. Variable domain in full (rest from reference TRBV2 and TRBJ2-3): EPEVTQTPSHQVTQMGQEVILRCVPISNHLYFYWYRQILGQKVEFLVSFYNNEISEKSEIFDDQFSVERPDGSNFTLKIRSTKLEDSAMYFCASSVISDTQYFGPGTRLTVL.

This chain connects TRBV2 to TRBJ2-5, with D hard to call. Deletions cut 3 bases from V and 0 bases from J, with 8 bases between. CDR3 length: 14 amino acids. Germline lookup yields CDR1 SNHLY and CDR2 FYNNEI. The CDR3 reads CASSEVNYQETQYF. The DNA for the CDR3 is TGTGCCAGCAGTGAGGTCAACTACCAAGAGACCCAGTACTTC. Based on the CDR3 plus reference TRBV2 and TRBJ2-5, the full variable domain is EPEVTQTPSHQVTQMGQEVILRCVPISNHLYFYWYRQILGQKVEFLVSFYNNEISEKSEIFDDQFSVERPDGSNFTLKIRSTKLEDSAMYFCASSEVNYQETQYFGPGTRLLVL.

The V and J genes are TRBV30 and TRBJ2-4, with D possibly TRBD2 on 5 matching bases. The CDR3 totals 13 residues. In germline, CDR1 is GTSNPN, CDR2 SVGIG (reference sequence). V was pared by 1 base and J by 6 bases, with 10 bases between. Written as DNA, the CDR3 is TGTGCCTGGAGTGGCGGGCCGGGAAACATTCAGTACTTC. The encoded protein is CAWSGGPGNIQYF.